The clone carrying this TCR beta chain showed up just once. This specimen belongs to a study of blood T cell repertoires in COVID-19. About the research overall: The United States, Italy and Spain supplied acute and convalescent COVID-19 samples. PBMCs, B-cell-depleted T cells, or T cells provided the cDNA or gDNA that made up the material.

Methods used by the authors: Amplification of reference gene primers provided the estimated nucleated cell counts. Clones were read by immunoSEQ multiplex PCR, and TCRdb kept only the in-frame ones, dropping some. V and J calls and clone size are given by that table; D and trimming were obtained from the DNA. The sample includes 70,000 or so clones, 70% to 90% of them seen just once. V shed 4 bases, J shed 7 bases, and the junction held 2 bases outside the gene matches. Germline V gives CDR1 MGHDK, CDR2 SYGVNS. There are 13 residues in the CDR3. The clonotype originates from a human donor in a cohort sampled during active COVID-19. The specimen was peripheral blood. This sequence joins TRBV25-1 and TRBJ2-3; 10 bases map to TRBD2. The CDR3 spells CASSVAGGYTQYF. DNA for the CDR3: TGTGCCAGCAGTGTAGCGGGAGGATATACGCAGTATTTT.